This record concerns one T cell receptor beta chain sequence. Its antigen is unknown. The sample comes from a study of identical twins. Template switching added a universal primer site, and cDNA bore unique molecular identifiers. TCRdb reprocessed the 5' RACE reads via MiXCR and lists one record per CDR3 protein. This sample yields 1.5 million to 2 million distinct CDR3 sequences, of which around 29% are seen a single time; 0.25% to 0.3% belongs to the top ten. Regarding the study as a whole: Conclusions relied on cross-sectional statistical analysis, not following the same donors. High-abundance cord blood beta clonotypes had fewer insertions; memory repertoires showed none.

There are 10 residues in the CDR3. The V end lost 7 bases, the J end lost 2 bases, and 5 bases lay between the germline ends. CDR1 and CDR2 from the germline V gene are DFQATT and SNEGSKA (reference sequence). Source material: cord blood. J is TRBJ2-5 and V is TRBV20-1; D unresolved. The sequence was collected from a newborn girl in good health. The CDR3 region has the DNA TGCAGTGGGGCACAAGAGACCCAGTACTTC. Amino acids: CSGAQETQYF.